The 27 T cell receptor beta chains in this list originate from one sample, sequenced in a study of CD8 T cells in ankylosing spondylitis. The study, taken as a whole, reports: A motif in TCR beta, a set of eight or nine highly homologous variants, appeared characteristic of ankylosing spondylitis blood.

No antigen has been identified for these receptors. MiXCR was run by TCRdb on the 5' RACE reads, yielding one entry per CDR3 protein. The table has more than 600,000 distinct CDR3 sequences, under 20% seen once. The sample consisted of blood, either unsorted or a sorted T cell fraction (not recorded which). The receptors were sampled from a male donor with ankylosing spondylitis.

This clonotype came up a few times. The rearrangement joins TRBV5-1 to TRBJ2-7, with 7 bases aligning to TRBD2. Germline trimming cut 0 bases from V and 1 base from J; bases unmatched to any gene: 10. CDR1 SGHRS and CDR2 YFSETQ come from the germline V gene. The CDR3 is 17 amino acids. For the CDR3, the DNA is TGCGCCAGCAGCTTGGCCCTCGGGGCGGGAGCTTCCTACGAGCAGTACTTC. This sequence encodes CASSLALGAGASYEQYF.

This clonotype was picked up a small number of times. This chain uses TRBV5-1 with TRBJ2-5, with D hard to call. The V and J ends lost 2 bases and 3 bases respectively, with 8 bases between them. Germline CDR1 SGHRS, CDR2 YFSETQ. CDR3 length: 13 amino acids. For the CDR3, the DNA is TGCGCCAGCAGCTTTTTAATGAAAGAGACCCAGTACTTC. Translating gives CASSFLMKETQYF.

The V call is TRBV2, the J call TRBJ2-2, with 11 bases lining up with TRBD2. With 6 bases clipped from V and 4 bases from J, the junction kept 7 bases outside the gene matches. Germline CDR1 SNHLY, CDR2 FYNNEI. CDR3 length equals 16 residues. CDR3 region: CASRRTSGSFTGELFF. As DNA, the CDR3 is TGTGCCAGCAGGCGAACTAGCGGGAGTTTCACCGGGGAGCTGTTTTTT.

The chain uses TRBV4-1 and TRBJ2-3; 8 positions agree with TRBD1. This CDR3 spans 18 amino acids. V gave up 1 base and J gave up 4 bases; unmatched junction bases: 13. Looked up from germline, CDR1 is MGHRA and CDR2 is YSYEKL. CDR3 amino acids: CASSQVLLTGGASDTQYF. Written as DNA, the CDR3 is TGCGCCAGCAGCCAAGTACTCCTTACAGGGGGAGCTTCAGATACGCAGTATTTT.

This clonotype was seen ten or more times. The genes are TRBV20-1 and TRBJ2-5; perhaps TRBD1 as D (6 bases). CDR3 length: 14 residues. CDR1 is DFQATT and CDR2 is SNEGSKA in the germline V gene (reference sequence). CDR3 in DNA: TGCACAGCCACCCGACAGGTGTATGCAGAGACCCAGTACTTC. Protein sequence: CTATRQVYAETQYF.

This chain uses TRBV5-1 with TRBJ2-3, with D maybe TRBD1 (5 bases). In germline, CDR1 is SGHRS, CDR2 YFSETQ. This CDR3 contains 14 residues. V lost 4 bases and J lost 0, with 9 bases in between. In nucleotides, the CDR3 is TGCGCCAGCAGCCCTGACAGTAGCACAGATACGCAGTATTTT. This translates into CASSPDSSTDTQYF.

The CDR3 DNA follows: TGCAGTGCTAGCTTAGGGGGGGCCGGGAATGAGCAGTTCTTC. Amino acid sequence: CSASLGGAGNEQFF. This rearrangement joins TRBV20-1 to TRBJ2-1; D might be TRBD2 (7 bases). Trimming removed 3 bases at V and 7 bases at J, with 16 bases between. The germline CDR1 and CDR2 sequences are DFQATT and SNEGSKA (reference sequence). The CDR3 length is 14 residues.

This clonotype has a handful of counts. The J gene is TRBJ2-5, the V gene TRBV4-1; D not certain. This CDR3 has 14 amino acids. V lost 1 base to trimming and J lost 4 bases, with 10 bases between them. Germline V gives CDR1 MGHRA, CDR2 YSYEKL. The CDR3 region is CASSQGSSVETQYF. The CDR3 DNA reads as TGCGCCAGCAGCCAAGGTTCCAGCGTAGAGACCCAGTACTTC.

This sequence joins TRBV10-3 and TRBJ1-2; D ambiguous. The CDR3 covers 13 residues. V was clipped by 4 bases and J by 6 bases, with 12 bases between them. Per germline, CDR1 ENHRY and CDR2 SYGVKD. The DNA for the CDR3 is TGTGCCATCAGTGCCACACAACAAAATGGCTACACCTTC. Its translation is CAISATQQNGYTF.

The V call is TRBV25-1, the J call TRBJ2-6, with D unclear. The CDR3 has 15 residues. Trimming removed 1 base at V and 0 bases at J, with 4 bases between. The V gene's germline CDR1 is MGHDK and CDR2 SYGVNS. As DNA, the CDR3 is TGTGCCAGCAGTGAATCCAGCTCTGGGGCCAACGTCCTGACTTTC. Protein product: CASSESSSGANVLTF.

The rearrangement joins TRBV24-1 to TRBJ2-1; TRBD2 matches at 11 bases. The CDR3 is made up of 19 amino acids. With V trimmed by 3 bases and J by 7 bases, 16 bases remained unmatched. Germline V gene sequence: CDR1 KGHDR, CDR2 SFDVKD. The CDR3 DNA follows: TGTGCCACCAGTGATCACCCTAAAACATTAGCGGGAGGGAGTAATGAGCAGTTCTTC. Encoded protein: CATSDHPKTLAGGSNEQFF.

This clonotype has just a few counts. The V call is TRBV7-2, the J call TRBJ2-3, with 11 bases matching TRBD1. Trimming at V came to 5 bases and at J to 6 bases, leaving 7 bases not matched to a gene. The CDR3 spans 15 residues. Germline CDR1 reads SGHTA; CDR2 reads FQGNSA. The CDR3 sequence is CASSLGQGAWDTQYF. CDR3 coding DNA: TGTGCCAGCAGCCTTGGACAGGGGGCTTGGGATACGCAGTATTTT.

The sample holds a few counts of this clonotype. The CDR3 DNA reads as TGTGCCAGTAGTATCATAGCGGGAGACGGGGGTGAGCAGTTCTTC. Its translation is CASSIIAGDGGEQFF. This chain connects TRBV19 to TRBJ2-1, with 9 bases identical to TRBD2. J was trimmed by 9 bases and V by 3 bases; bases with no gene match: 9. Per germline, CDR1 LNHDA and CDR2 SQIVND (reference sequence). CDR3 length equals 15 residues.

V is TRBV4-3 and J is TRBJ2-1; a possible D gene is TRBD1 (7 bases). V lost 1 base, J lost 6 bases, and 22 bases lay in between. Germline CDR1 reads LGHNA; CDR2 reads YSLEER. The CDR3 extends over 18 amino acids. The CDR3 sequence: CASSQGLRGEMGFNEQFF. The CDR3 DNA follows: TGCGCCAGCAGCCAAGGCCTCAGGGGGGAGATGGGCTTCAATGAGCAGTTCTTC.

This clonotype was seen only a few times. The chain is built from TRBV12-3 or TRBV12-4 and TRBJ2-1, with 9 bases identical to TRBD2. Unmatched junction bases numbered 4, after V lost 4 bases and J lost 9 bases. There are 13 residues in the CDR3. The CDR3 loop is CASSSGTSFEQFF. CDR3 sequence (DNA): TGTGCCAGCAGTTCCGGGACTAGCTTTGAGCAGTTCTTC.

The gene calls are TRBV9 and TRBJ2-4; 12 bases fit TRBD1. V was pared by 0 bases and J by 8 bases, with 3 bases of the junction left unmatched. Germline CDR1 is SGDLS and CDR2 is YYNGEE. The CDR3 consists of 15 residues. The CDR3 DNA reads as TGTGCCAGCAGCGTAGAGGGACAGGGGGCGGACATTCAGTACTTC. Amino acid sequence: CASSVEGQGADIQYF.

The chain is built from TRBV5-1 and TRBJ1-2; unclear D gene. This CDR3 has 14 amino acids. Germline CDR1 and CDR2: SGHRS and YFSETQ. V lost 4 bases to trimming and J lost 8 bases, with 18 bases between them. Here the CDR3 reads CASSPGLVAAGYTF. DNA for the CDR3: TGCGCCAGCAGCCCCGGCTTAGTCGCGGCGGGCTACACCTTC. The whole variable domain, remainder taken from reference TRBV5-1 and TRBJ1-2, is KAGVTQTPRYLIKTRGQQVTLSCSPISGHRSVSWYQQTPGQGLQFLFEYFSETQRNKGNFPGRFSGRQFSNSRSEMNVSTLELGDSALYLCASSPGLVAAGYTFGSGTRLTVV.

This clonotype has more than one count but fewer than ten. The CDR3 sequence: CASSQRQLNTEAFF. The CDR3, as DNA: TGCGCCAGCAGCCAAAGGCAACTGAACACTGAAGCTTTCTTT. The V gene is TRBV4-3, the J gene TRBJ1-1; D uncertain. V dropped 2 bases and J dropped 0 bases, with 7 bases sitting between them. Germline V CDR1 and CDR2: LGHNA, YSLEER. The CDR3 runs 14 residues.

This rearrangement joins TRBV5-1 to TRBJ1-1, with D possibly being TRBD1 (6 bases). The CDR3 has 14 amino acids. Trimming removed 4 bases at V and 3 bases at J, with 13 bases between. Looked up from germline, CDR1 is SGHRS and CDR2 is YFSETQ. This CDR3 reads CASSPVGGYTEAFF. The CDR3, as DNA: TGCGCCAGCAGCCCGGTAGGGGGATACACTGAAGCTTTCTTT.

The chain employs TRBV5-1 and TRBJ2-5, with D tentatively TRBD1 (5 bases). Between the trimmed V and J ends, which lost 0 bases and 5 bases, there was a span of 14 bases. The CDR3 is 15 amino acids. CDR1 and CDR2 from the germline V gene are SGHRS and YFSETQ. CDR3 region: CASSLDISKGETQYF. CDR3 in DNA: TGCGCCAGCAGCTTGGATATTTCTAAGGGGGAGACCCAGTACTTC.

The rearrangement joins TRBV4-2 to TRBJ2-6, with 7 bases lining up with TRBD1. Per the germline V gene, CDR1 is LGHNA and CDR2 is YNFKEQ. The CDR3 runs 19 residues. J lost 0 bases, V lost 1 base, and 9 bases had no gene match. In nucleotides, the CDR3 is TGTGCCAGCAGCCAAGGCGTGGGGACAGAGCCCTCTGGGGCCAACGTCCTGACTTTC. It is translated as CASSQGVGTEPSGANVLTF.

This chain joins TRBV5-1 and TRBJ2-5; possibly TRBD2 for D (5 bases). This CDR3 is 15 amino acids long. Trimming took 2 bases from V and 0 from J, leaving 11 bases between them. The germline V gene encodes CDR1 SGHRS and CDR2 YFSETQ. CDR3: CASSLFPGNQETQYF. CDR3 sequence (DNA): TGCGCCAGCAGCTTATTCCCGGGAAACCAAGAGACCCAGTACTTC.

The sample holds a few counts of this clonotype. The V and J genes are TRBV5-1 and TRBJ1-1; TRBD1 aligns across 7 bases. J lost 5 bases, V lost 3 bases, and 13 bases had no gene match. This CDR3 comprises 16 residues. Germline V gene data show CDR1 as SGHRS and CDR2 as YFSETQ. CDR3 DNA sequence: TGCGCCAGCAGCTGGGCGGTGACAGGGAGATTGACTGAAGCTTTCTTT. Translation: CASSWAVTGRLTEAFF.

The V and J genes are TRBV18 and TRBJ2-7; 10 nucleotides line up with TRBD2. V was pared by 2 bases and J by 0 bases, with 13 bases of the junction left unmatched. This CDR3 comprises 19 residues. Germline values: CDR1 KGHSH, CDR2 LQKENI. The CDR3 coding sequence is TGTGCCAGCTCACCATTGGGGACTAGCGAGATCACCGCCTCCTACGAGCAGTACTTC. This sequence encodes CASSPLGTSEITASYEQYF.

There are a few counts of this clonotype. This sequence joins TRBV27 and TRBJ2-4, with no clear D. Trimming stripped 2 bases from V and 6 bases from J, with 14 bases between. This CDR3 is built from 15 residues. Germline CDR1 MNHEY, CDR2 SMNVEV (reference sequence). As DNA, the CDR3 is TGTGCCAGCAGTTTAGATGCGACATGGAGAAACATTCAGTACTTC. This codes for CASSLDATWRNIQYF.

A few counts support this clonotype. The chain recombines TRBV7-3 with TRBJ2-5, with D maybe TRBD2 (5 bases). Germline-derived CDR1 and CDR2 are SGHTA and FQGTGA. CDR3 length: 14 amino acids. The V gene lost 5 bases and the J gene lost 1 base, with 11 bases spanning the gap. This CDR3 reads CASSPHGVQETQYF. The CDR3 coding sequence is TGTGCCAGCAGCCCCCACGGGGTCCAAGAGACCCAGTACTTC. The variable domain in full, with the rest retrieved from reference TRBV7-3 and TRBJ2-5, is GAGVSQTPSNKVTEKGKYVELRCDPISGHTALYWYRQSLGQGPEFLIYFQGTGAADDSGLPNDRFFAVRPEGSVSTLKIQRTERGDSAVYLCASSPHGVQETQYFGPGTRLLVL.

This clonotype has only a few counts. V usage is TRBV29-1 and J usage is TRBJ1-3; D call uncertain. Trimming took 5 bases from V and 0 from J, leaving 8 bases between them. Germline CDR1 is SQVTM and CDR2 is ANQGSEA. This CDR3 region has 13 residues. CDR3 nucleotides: TGCAGCGTTTTAGAGGACTCTGGAAACACCATATATTTT. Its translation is CSVLEDSGNTIYF.